This record looks at one T cell receptor (beta chain) sequence and its context. No antigen is known for it. This sample is part of a study of CD8+ T cells in alopecia areata. At the level of the study: Tofacitinib administration to treated patients was oral, at 5 to 10 mg twice daily. Tofacitinib therapy took 6 to 18 months; 6 months off drug came after. Whole-study findings and limits: TCR sharing was clearer in mice than between patients, perhaps partly owing to patient HLA diversity.

Both CD4+ and CD8+ T cells were separated by sorting PBMCs. TCR sequencing used cDNA made by reverse transcription of extracted RNA. TCRdb's table, derived via immunoSEQ multiplex PCR, lists solely in-frame clones and lacks some. The sample lists almost 250,000 clones, 67% occurring once. In germline, CDR1 is MNHGY, CDR2 SVAAGI. The CDR3 covers 11 residues. Trimming took 8 bases from V and 11 from J, leaving 13 bases between them. The TCR was taken from a human donor with alopecia areata. The rearrangement joins TRBV6-9 to TRBJ1-5; D is undetermined. The input for sequencing was CD4+ T cells sorted from blood, taken at week 0. This CDR3 reads CASRNAGAQHF. The CDR3 coding sequence is TGTGCCAGCCGCAATGCCGGAGCCCAGCATTTT.